A single T cell receptor (beta chain) is shown here with its context. The target antigen is unknown. The read finishes 3 residues shy of the CDR3 end, and the germline J gene is used to complete it. The sample originates from a study of T cells in women clearing cervical HPV infection. Points from the study as a whole: TRBV6-7 relative abundance averaged roughly 0.1% in cases and less than 0.2% in controls.

Data came from immunoSEQ multiplex PCR; TCRdb stores just in-frame clones and leaves some out. This sample contains more than 15,000 clones. Germline-derived CDR1 and CDR2 are LNHDA and SQIVND (reference sequence). Unmatched junction bases numbered 4, after V lost 8 bases and J lost 7 bases. This CDR3 comprises 13 residues. The V and J genes are TRBV19 and TRBJ1-5; 11 bases align to TRBD1. The source is a woman between 18 and 75 years old with a cervical HPV16 infection that either progressed to CIN3+ or cleared (not recorded which). Sequencing was performed on blood buffy coat. CDR3 DNA, as far as it was read: TGTGCCAGTGCCGGGACAGGGGGACAGCCC. Translating gives CASAGTGGQP. The entire CDR3 sequence reads CASAGTGGQPQHF.